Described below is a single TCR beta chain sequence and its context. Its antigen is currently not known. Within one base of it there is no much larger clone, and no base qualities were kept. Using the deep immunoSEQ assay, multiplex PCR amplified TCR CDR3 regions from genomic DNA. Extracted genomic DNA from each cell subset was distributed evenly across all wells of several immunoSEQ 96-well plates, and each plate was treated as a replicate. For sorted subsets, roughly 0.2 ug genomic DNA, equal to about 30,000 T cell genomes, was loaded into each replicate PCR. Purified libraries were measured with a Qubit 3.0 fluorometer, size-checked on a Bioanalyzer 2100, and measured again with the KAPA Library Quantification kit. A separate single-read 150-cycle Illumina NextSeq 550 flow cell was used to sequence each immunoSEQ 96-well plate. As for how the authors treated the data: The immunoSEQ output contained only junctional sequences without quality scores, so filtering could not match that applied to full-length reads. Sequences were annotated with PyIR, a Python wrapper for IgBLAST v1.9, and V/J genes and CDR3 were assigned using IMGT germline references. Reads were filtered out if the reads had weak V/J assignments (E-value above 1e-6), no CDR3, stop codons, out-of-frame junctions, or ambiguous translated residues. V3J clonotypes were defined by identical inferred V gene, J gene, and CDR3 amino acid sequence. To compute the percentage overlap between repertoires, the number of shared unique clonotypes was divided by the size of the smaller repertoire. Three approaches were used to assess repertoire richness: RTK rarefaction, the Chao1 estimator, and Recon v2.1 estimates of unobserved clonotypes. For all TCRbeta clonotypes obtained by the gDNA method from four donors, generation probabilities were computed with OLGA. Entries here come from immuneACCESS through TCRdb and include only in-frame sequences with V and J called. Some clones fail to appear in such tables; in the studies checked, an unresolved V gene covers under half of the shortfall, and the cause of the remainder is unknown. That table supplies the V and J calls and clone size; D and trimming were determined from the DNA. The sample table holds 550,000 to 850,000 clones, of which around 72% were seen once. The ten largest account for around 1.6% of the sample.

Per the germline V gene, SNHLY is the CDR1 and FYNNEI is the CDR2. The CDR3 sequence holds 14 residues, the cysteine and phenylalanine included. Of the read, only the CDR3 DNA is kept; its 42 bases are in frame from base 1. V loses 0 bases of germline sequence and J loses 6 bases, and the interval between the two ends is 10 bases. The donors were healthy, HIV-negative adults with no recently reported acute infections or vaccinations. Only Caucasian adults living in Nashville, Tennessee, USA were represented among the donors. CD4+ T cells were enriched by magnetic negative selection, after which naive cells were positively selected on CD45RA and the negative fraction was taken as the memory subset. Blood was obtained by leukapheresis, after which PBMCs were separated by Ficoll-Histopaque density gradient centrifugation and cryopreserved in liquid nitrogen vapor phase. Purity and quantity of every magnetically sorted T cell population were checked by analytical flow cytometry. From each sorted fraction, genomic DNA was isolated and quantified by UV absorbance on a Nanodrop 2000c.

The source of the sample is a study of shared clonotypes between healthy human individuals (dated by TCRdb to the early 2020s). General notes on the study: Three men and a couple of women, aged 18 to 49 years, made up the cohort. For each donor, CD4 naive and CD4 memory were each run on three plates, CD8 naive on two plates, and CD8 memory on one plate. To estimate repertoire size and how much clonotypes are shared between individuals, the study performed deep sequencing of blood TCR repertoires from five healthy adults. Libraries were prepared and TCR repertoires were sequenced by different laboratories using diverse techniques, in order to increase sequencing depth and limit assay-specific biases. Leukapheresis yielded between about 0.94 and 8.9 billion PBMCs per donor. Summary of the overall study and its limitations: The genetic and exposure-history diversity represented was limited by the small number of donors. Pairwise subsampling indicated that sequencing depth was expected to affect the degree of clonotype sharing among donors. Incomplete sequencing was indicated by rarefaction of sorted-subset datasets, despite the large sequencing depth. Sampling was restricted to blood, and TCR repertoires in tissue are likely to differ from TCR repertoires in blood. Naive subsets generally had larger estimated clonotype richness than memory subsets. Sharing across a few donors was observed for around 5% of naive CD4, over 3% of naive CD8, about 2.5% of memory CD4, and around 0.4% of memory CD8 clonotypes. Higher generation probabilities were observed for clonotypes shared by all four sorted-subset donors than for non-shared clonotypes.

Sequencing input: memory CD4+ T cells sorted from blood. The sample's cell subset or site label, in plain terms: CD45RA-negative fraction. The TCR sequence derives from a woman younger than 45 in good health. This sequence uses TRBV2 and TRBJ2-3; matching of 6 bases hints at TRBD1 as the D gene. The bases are TGTGCCAGCAGTGAAGCGCACAGGGTGGATACGCAGTATTTT. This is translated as CASSEAHRVDTQYF. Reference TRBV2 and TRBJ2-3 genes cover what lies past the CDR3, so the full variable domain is EPEVTQTPSHQVTQMGQEVILRCVPISNHLYFYWYRQILGQKVEFLVSFYNNEISEKSEIFDDQFSVERPDGSNFTLKIRSTKLEDSAMYFCASSEAHRVDTQYFGPGTRLTVL.